A selection of T cell receptor beta chains follows, all from one sample in a study of blood T cells in healthy people across ages. A single record per CDR3 protein comes from TCRdb applying MiXCR to the 5' RACE reads. The sample records some 1.8 million distinct CDR3 sequences, about two fifths being singletons. Sequencing was carried out using blood. Receptors were obtained from a human donor in good health. Each CDR3 is given with its conserved first and last residue. The D gene is left open where the match is weak. For some rows the clone size is stated as once, few or many, or as a class when expanded; others skip it.

V	D	size	J	CDR3	DNA
TRBV4-3	NA	NA	TRBJ2-5	CASSPQGFSGGETQYF	TGCGCCAGCAGCCCGCAGGGTTTTAGCGGAGGGGAGACCCAGTACTTC
TRBV28	NA	NA	TRBJ1-1	CASSFEHSNTEAFF	TGTGCCAGCAGTTTCGAACATTCGAACACTGAAGCTTTCTTT
TRBV11-2	NA	few	TRBJ1-2	CASSLDFVYGYTF	TGTGCCAGCAGCTTAGATTTTGTCTATGGCTACACCTTC
TRBV5-1	TRBD2	NA	TRBJ2-1	CASSRGLAGGTYNEQFF	TGCGCCAGCAGCCGCGGACTAGCGGGGGGTACCTACAATGAGCAGTTCTTC
TRBV4-1	NA	few	TRBJ1-1	CASSHRPIGSTEAFF	TGCGCCAGCAGCCATCGACCCATAGGCAGCACTGAAGCTTTCTTT
TRBV28	NA	NA	TRBJ1-6	CASSLLAGNSPLHF	TGTGCCAGCAGTTTACTTGCGGGGAACTCACCCCTCCACTTT
TRBV29-1	NA	few	TRBJ1-1	CSVQGPGASNTEAFF	TGCAGCGTCCAAGGTCCAGGGGCCTCTAACACTGAAGCTTTCTTT
TRBV7-8	NA	NA	TRBJ1-5	CASRRQVNQPQHF	TGTGCCAGCAGGCGACAGGTCAATCAGCCTCAGCATTTT
TRBV6-5	NA	few	TRBJ2-1	CASSYTGGVNYNEQFF	TGTGCCAGCAGTTACACCGGGGGCGTGAACTACAATGAGCAGTTCTTC
TRBV5-1	NA	NA	TRBJ2-7	CASSLGARSYYEQYF	TGCGCCAGCAGCTTGGGGGCCCGATCCTACTACGAGCAGTACTTC
TRBV5-1	TRBD2	NA	TRBJ2-5	CASSLGLARDNEQYF	TGCGCCAGCAGCTTGGGACTAGCCCGCGACAATGAGCAGTACTTC
TRBV12-3/TRBV12-4	NA	few	TRBJ1-5	CASTAYSNQPQHF	TGTGCCAGCACGGCATATAGCAATCAGCCCCAGCATTTT
TRBV12-3/TRBV12-4	NA	NA	TRBJ1-1	CASSPITGQSNTEAFF	TGTGCCAGCAGTCCAATCACAGGGCAGTCGAACACTGAAGCTTTCTTT
TRBV4-1	TRBD2	NA	TRBJ2-5	CASSQVSGDAQETQYF	TGCGCCAGCAGCCAAGTTAGCGGGGACGCTCAAGAGACCCAGTACTTC
TRBV9	TRBD2	NA	TRBJ2-3	CASSVWGGTDTQYF	TGTGCCAGCAGCGTATGGGGAGGGACAGATACGCAGTATTTT
TRBV5-1	NA	few	TRBJ2-3	CASSFGGGRTDTQYF	TGCGCCAGCAGCTTTGGGGGGGGCCGCACAGATACGCAGTATTTT
TRBV2	NA	NA	TRBJ2-1	CASSEENGIYNEQFF	TGTGCCAGCAGTGAAGAAAATGGAATTTACAATGAGCAGTTCTTC
TRBV5-6	NA	NA	TRBJ1-4	CASSFPPTRRPRKLFF	TGTGCCAGCAGCTTCCCCCCGACCCGTAGGCCCAGAAAACTGTTTTTT
TRBV7-2	NA	few	TRBJ1-1	CASRISGGVTEAFF	TGTGCCAGCAGAATAAGCGGGGGCGTCACTGAAGCTTTCTTT
TRBV10-3	NA	NA	TRBJ2-1	CGDGRDYEQFF	TGTGGGGATGGTCGAGACTACGAGCAGTTCTTC
TRBV7-6	TRBD2	NA	TRBJ2-1	CASSAPKSSGGLNFYNEQFF	TGTGCCAGCAGCGCGCCGAAGTCAAGCGGGGGACTTAACTTCTACAATGAGCAGTTCTTC
TRBV7-2	NA	NA	TRBJ2-4	CASSLGVGLKNIQYF	TGTGCCAGCAGCTTAGGGGTGGGGTTAAAAAACATTCAGTACTTC
TRBV13	TRBD1	NA	TRBJ2-3	CASSYTGGGRTDTQYF	TGTGCCAGCAGCTACACAGGGGGCGGTAGGACAGATACGCAGTATTTT